This T cell receptor beta chain was sequenced during a study of blood T cell repertoires in COVID-19. Across the study: Whether acute or convalescent, the COVID-19 samples came from the United States, Italy and Spain. The cDNA or gDNA used as material had been derived from T cells, B-cell-depleted T cells, or PBMCs.

Only in-frame clones appear in the TCRdb table, and some are missing; sequencing was by immunoSEQ multiplex PCR. The table includes over 100,000 clones, 85% to 90% detected once. The TCR originated in a man aged 80 or over with acute or convalescent COVID-19. The sequencing sample was made of peripheral blood.

CDR3 DNA: TGTGCCAGCAGTCAGGGGTCTAGCAATCAGCCCCAGCATTTT. Translation gives CASSQGSSNQPQHF. J is TRBJ1-5 and V is TRBV2, with D maybe TRBD1 (6 bases). CDR3 size: 14 residues. Looked up from germline, CDR1 is SNHLY and CDR2 is FYNNEI. The germline V and J ends were trimmed by 5 bases and 0 bases, with 8 bases remaining between them.